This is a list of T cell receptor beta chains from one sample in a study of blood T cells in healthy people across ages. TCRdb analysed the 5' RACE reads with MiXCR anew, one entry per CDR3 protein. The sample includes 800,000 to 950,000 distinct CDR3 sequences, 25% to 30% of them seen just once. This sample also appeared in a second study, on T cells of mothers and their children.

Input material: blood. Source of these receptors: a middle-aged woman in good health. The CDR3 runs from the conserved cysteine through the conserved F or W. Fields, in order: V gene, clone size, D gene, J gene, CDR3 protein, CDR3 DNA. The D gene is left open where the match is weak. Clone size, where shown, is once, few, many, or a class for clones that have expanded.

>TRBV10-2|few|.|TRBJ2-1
CASKEQSSYNEQFF
TGCGCCAGCAAGGAACAGAGCTCCTACAATGAGCAGTTCTTC
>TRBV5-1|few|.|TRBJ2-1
CASSLARQLYNEQFF
TGCGCCAGCAGCTTGGCGAGACAGCTCTACAATGAGCAGTTCTTC
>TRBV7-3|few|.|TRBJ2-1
CASSLIGDPYNEQFF
TGTGCCAGCAGCTTAATTGGGGACCCATACAATGAGCAGTTCTTC
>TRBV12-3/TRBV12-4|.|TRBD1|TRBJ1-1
CASSSYRGLNTEAFF
TGTGCCAGCAGTTCCTACAGGGGGCTGAACACTGAAGCTTTCTTT
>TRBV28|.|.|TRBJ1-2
CASRIGGYGYTF
TGTGCCAGCAGAATCGGGGGGTATGGCTACACCTTC
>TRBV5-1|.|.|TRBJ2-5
CASSLEVVGAGETQYF
TGCGCCAGCAGCTTGGAAGTAGTGGGGGCGGGAGAGACCCAGTACTTC
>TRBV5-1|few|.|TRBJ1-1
CASSPLSLGTEAFF
TGCGCCAGCAGTCCCCTTTCGTTGGGCACTGAAGCTTTCTTT
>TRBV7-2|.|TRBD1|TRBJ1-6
CASSPRGDRGVSPLHF
TGTGCCAGCAGCCCACGGGGTGACAGGGGGGTTTCACCCCTCCACTTT
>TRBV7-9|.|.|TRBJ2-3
CASSSLNTDTQYF
TGTGCCAGCAGCTCCCTAAACACAGATACGCAGTATTTT
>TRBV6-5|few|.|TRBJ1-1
CASSYSRGSGAFF
TGTGCCAGCAGTTACTCTAGGGGCTCGGGAGCTTTCTTT
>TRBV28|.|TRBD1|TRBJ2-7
CASSILPGTGAYEQYF
TGTGCCAGCAGTATCCTCCCCGGGACAGGGGCGTATGAGCAGTACTTC
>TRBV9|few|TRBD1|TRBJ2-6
CASSVEGQGAGGANVLTF
TGTGCCAGCAGCGTAGAAGGACAGGGGGCGGGCGGGGCCAACGTCCTGACTTTC
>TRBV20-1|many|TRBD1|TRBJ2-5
CSAIGTEQETQYF
TGCAGTGCCATAGGGACAGAGCAAGAGACCCAGTACTTC
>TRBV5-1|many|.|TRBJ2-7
CASSLVQGNYEQYF
TGCGCCAGCAGCTTGGTACAGGGAAACTACGAGCAGTACTTC
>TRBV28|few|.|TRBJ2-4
CASVDLAKNIQYF
TGTGCCAGCGTTGATTTAGCCAAAAACATTCAGTACTTC
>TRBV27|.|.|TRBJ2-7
CASSEDVTSYEQYF
TGTGCCAGCAGTGAGGACGTTACTTCCTACGAGCAGTACTTC
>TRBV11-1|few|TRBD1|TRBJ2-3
CASRTTLPGQGVKDTQYF
TGTGCCAGCAGAACAACCCTACCGGGACAGGGGGTTAAAGATACGCAGTATTTT
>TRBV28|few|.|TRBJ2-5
CASSFAGSGQETQYF
TGTGCCAGCAGTTTTGCGGGGTCAGGGCAAGAGACCCAGTACTTC
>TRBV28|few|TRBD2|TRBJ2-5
CASRLLAGRRETQYF
TGTGCCAGCAGACTACTAGCGGGCCGTCGGGAGACCCAGTACTTC
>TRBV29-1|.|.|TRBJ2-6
CSVELHSSGANVLTF
TGCAGCGTTGAACTACATAGCTCTGGGGCCAACGTCCTGACTTTC
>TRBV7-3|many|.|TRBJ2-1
CASSFNPGLLNEQFF
TGTGCCAGCAGCTTCAACCCGGGACTCCTAAATGAGCAGTTCTTC
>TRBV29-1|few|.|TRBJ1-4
CSAGGQGNEKLFF
TGCAGCGCCGGGGGGCAGGGAAACGAAAAACTGTTTTTT
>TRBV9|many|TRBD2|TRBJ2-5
CASSPLALAGTETQYF
TGTGCCAGCAGCCCCCTGGCTCTAGCGGGGACAGAGACCCAGTACTTC
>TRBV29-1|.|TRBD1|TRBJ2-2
CSATGQYTGELFF
TGCAGCGCTACGGGACAGTACACCGGGGAGCTGTTTTTT
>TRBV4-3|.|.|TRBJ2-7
CASTPDTGGGGEQYF
TGCGCCAGCACCCCAGACACGGGGGGCGGAGGCGAGCAGTACTTC
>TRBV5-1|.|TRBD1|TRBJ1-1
CASSLAGQGASRSTEAFF
TGCGCCAGCAGCTTGGCAGGCCAGGGGGCCAGCAGGAGCACTGAAGCTTTCTTT
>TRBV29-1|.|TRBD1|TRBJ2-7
CSVYDRGIEQYF
TGCAGCGTTTACGACAGGGGGATCGAGCAGTACTTC
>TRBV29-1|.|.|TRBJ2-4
CSVSHRPGNNTQYF
TGCAGCGTCTCCCATCGTCCCGGGAATAACACTCAGTACTTC
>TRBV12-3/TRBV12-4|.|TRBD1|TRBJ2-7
CASTQSGTGVDEQYF
TGTGCCAGCACCCAATCTGGTACAGGGGTTGACGAGCAGTACTTC
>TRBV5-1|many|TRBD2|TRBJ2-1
CASSAGLAGGHEQFF
TGCGCCAGCAGCGCGGGACTAGCGGGGGGGCATGAGCAGTTCTTC
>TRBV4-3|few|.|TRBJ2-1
CASSQESSISSYNEQFF
TGCGCCAGCAGCCAAGAGTCTTCGATAAGCTCCTACAATGAGCAGTTCTTC
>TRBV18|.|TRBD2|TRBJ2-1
CASSKSGGPSCNEQFF
TGTGCCAGCTCGAAAAGCGGGGGGCCCTCCTGCAATGAGCAGTTCTTC
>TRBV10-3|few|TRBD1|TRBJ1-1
CAISESTGLGEAFF
TGTGCCATCAGTGAGTCGACAGGGCTTGGTGAAGCTTTCTTT
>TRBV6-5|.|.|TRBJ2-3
CASRSIISAKGTQYF
TGTGCCAGCAGAAGCATCATTAGCGCGAAGGGAACGCAGTATTTT
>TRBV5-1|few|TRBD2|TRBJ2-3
CASSTISLSGGTDTQYF
TGCGCCAGCAGCACAATTTCCCTTAGCGGGGGCACAGATACGCAGTATTTT
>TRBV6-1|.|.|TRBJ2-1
CASRLQGMAEQFF
TGTGCCAGCAGATTGCAGGGAATGGCTGAGCAGTTCTTC
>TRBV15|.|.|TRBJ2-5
CATSRESYSLGETQYF
TGTGCCACCAGCAGAGAGAGCTACTCCTTAGGAGAGACCCAGTACTTC
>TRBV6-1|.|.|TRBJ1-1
CASSGRGTTEAFF
TGTGCCAGCAGCGGCAGGGGAACCACTGAAGCTTTCTTT
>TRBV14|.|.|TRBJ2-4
CASSQVEGNIQYF
TGTGCCAGCAGCCAAGTGGAGGGGAACATTCAGTACTTC
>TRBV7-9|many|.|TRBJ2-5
CASSLAGERHQETQYF
TGTGCCAGCAGCTTAGCGGGGGAGCGTCATCAAGAGACCCAGTACTTC
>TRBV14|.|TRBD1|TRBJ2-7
CASSPTWTGGHEQYF
TGTGCCAGCAGCCCAACCTGGACAGGGGGCCACGAGCAGTACTTC
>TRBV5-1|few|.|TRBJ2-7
CASSLERRGTAYEQYF
TGCGCCAGCAGCTTGGAACGTAGGGGAACAGCCTACGAGCAGTACTTC